This T cell receptor (beta chain) stems from a study of patients and donors after allogeneic stem cell transplantation. TCRdb recomputed calls from the RT-PCR reads with MiXCR, one row per CDR3 protein. The data hold hundreds of thousands of distinct CDR3 sequences, with about a sixth observed a single time. Between the trimmed V and J ends, which lost 0 bases and 5 bases, there was a span of 12 bases. The CDR3 consists of 14 residues. The V gene's germline CDR1 is SGDLS and CDR2 YYNGEE. This clonotype was seen ten or more times. The source is a human donor who was either an allogeneic HSCT recipient or a stem cell or donor lymphocyte infusion donor (not recorded which). It is not recorded whose cells these are; they may come from a transplant donor. This chain uses TRBV9 with TRBJ2-7, with D possibly TRBD2 on 6 matching bases. Sequencing was performed on blood, either unsorted or a sorted T cell fraction (not recorded which). This CDR3 reads CASSVVGGVDEQYF. The CDR3 DNA follows: TGTGCCAGCAGCGTAGTGGGGGGAGTAGACGAGCAGTACTTC.